This TCR beta chain appears in the sequencing data of a study of T cell repertoires in cytomegalovirus infection. Study overall: Shared public TCR beta signatures pointed to both CMV infection and a matching HLA type.

J lost 2 bases, V lost 0 bases, and 9 bases had no gene match. CDR1 is LGHNA, CDR2 YSLEER, per germline. The CDR3 has 19 amino acids. This clonotype was observed a few times. Its antigen remains unknown. One entry per CDR3 protein results from TCRdb running MiXCR on the reads. Of tens of thousands of distinct CDR3 sequences listed, under 30% are singletons. The V gene is TRBV4-3, the J gene TRBJ2-6; 8 bases agree with TRBD1. This clonotype originated in a human donor in good health (CMV status not recorded). Some clones in this sample may be carry-over from other donors' samples. This specimen consisted of CD8+ T cells from cultured PBMCs, obtained from culture after CMV antigen stimulation. The CDR3 sequence: CASSQDPDRGTAGANVLTF. The CDR3 coding sequence is TGCGCCAGCAGCCAAGATCCTGACAGGGGCACTGCTGGGGCCAACGTCCTGACTTTC.